This T cell receptor (beta chain) came from a study of human T cells and chemical hapten exposure. This clonotype was detected many times. TCRdb used MiXCR to reprocess the RACE reads, holding one entry per CDR3 protein. The repertoire has approximately 350,000 distinct CDR3 sequences, around 7% of them found once; the top ten carry approximately 8.9%. This CDR3 has 18 amino acids. Trimming stripped 0 bases from V and 4 bases from J, with 21 bases between. In germline, CDR1 is SEHNR, CDR2 FQNEAQ (reference sequence). Time point: patch test 1, 2 weeks after DPC sensitization. Treatment reported: therapeutic diphenylcyclopropenone sensitization with weekly scalp DPC. Donors, patients with alopecia ranging from 18 to 70 years old and judged suitable for DPC, provided samples.

This receptor was identified in a woman aged 18-35 years with alopecia areata. Some clones in this sample may be carry-over from other donors' samples. The specimen comprised whole blood, sampled in connection with sensitization to the hapten diphenylcyclopropenone (DPC). This sequence joins TRBV7-9 and TRBJ1-2; tentatively, D is TRBD1 (6 bases). In nucleotides, the CDR3 is TGTGCCAGCAGCTTAGCCTCCACCGGACAGCGTCCTGCCTATGGCTACACCTTC. Protein: CASSLASTGQRPAYGYTF.